This T cell receptor (beta chain) is drawn from a study of post-analysis software for immune sequencing data. Study-wide background: Progressive-relapsing, secondary progressive and relapsing-remitting multiple sclerosis were among the disease courses included.

Germline V gene sequence: CDR1 MNHEY, CDR2 SVGAGI. Deletions cut 3 bases from V and 8 bases from J, with 11 bases between. The CDR3 is 14 amino acids. This clonotype appeared a few times. The antigen is not known. TCR beta cDNA libraries had unique molecular identifiers. Input populations of 1 to 10 million T cells gave rise to about 480,000 cDNA molecules. MiXCR, run by TCRdb on the PCR reads, gives a single entry per CDR3 protein. This repertoire shows 750,000 to 900,000 distinct CDR3 sequences, about 45% found once; its top ten account for 4.9%. Study-level results: Samples from one preparation batch, clustered by F measure, grouped strongly together. TRBV5-6, TRBV5-1 and TRBV20-1 belonged to a set of a handful of TRBV segments that were more frequent in patients than controls.

Input material: blood. This clonotype was obtained from a girl aged 10 to 17 with multiple sclerosis. The chain is built from TRBV6-5 and TRBJ1-6, with a weak D call TRBD1 (5 bases). CDR3 sequence: CASSYVQGDSPLHF. CDR3 sequence (DNA): TGTGCCAGCAGTTATGTGCAAGGGGATTCACCCCTCCACTTT.